This entry lists 7 T cell receptor beta chains sequenced from one sample in a study of blood T cell repertoires in COVID-19 (dated by TCRdb to the early 2020s). Libraries were built with the immunoSEQ multiplex PCR assay. TCRdb mirrors the immuneACCESS table, restricted to in-frame sequences. Some clones are absent from its copies; in checked studies, under half trace to an unresolved V gene, and the reason for the others is unknown. The sample has 62,000 or so clones on record, 80% to 90% of them singletons. Roughly 2.4% of the sample lies in the top ten. What was sequenced was peripheral blood. These receptor sequences come from a human donor in a cohort sampled during active COVID-19.

This clone was detected only once. The chain couples TRBV27 to TRBJ2-1, with 12 bases fitting TRBD2. Trimming took 5 bases from V and 9 from J; bases not matched to a gene: 11. The length of the CDR3 is 16 residues. CDR1 and CDR2 from the germline V gene are MNHEY and SMNVEV (reference sequence). The CDR3 region has the DNA TGTGCCAGCAGTCCGTTACTAGCGGGAGGACTGTCTGAGCAGTTCTTC. It specifies CASSPLLAGGLSEQFF.

The chain has TRBV18 and TRBJ2-1, with TRBD1 matching over 9 bases. The germline V gene has CDR1 KGHSH and CDR2 LQKENI. This CDR3 region has 16 residues. Germline trimming cut 1 base from V and 10 bases from J; bases unmatched to any gene: 11. This CDR3 reads CASSPLWDRANGEQFF. In nucleotides, the CDR3 is TGTGCCAGCTCACCACTTTGGGACAGGGCGAATGGCGAGCAGTTCTTC.

This rearrangement joins TRBV7-3 to TRBJ2-1; TRBD2 matches 13 bases. Germline CDR1 SGHTA, CDR2 FQGTGA. After removal of 5 bases from V and 11 bases from J, the junction contained 6 bases not matched to a gene. The CDR3 covers 14 residues. The CDR3 protein is CASSQGLAGTKQFF. The CDR3 DNA reads as TGTGCCAGCAGCCAGGGACTAGCGGGAACGAAGCAGTTCTTC.

V usage is TRBV27 and J usage is TRBJ2-1; a weak D match, TRBD1 (5 bases). The CDR3 covers 12 residues. Germline lookup yields CDR1 MNHEY and CDR2 SMNVEV (reference sequence). Trimming took 6 bases from V and 5 from J, leaving 8 bases between them. Here the CDR3 DNA reads TGTGCCAGCAGGGCAGGGAACAATGAGCAGTTCTTC. Translation gives CASRAGNNEQFF.

The chain carries TRBV10-3 and TRBJ1-2; D remains ambiguous. The germline CDR1 and CDR2 sequences are ENHRY and SYGVKD. Trimming shortened V by 3 bases and J by 7 bases, and 18 bases separated the two germline ends. This CDR3 region has 15 residues. CDR3 in DNA: TGTGCCATCAGTGATGGGAGTAGAGGATTGGGTGGCTACACCTTC. This gives the protein CAISDGSRGLGGYTF.

This sequence joins TRBV6-2 or TRBV6-3 and TRBJ2-7; the match to TRBD1 covers 8 bases. The CDR3 totals 19 residues. Germline V lookup: CDR1 MNHEY, CDR2 SVGEGT. V lost 4 bases to trimming and J lost 8 bases; unmatched junction nucleotides: 25. The CDR3 sequence is CASSFLQYSAGTGRGKQYF. The CDR3 nucleotides read TGTGCCAGCAGTTTCCTCCAATATTCCGCCGGGACAGGCCGAGGCAAGCAGTACTTC.

CDR3 protein: CAWSVGAGEFF. CDR3 DNA: TGTGCCTGGAGTGTAGGGGCAGGGGAGTTCTTC. V and J are TRBV30 and TRBJ2-1, with D perhaps matching TRBD1 (6 bases). This CDR3 has 11 amino acids. V was trimmed by 0 bases and J by 14 bases, leaving 11 bases between them. The germline CDR1 and CDR2 sequences are GTSNPN and SVGIG (reference sequence).